Given below is one T cell receptor beta chain in context. Its antigen remains unidentified. Germline trimming cut 5 bases from V and 8 bases from J; bases unmatched to any gene: 10. Germline CDR1 SGHDT, CDR2 YYEEEE. There are 15 residues in the CDR3. This record comes from a study of cytomegalovirus exposure and HLA in healthy donors. PCR amplification relied on 60 Vbeta primers (plus 13 Jbeta primers). Here immunoSEQ multiplex PCR was the method, and the copy in TCRdb shows in-frame clones only, minus some. The sample has roughly 99,000 clones, around 72% seen once. Study-level findings and limits: Later analysis suggested most CMV-associated TCR beta chains were HLA-restricted. Most subjects' HLA-A and HLA-B alleles were reportedly predicted from TCR beta sequences. Follow-up analysis later connected one missense variant in DCLRE1C with trimming of TCR beta V- and J-genes.

This sequence joins TRBV5-6 and TRBJ1-2; 12 bases align to TRBD1. The TCR originated in a male donor in good health and CMV-seronegative. The specimen sequenced was PBMCs. CDR3 in amino acids: CASRVGTGGGMGYTF. CDR3 in DNA: TGTGCCAGCAGAGTTGGGACAGGGGGCGGAATGGGCTACACCTTC.